This TCR beta chain was profiled in a study of CD8+ T cells in alopecia areata. On the study more broadly: The study gave treated patients oral tofacitinib at 5 to 10 mg twice daily.

The V gene's germline CDR1 is SQVTM and CDR2 ANQGSEA. The V end lost 5 bases, the J end lost 2 bases, and 21 bases lay between the germline ends. CDR3 length: 16 amino acids. cDNA reverse transcribed from extracted RNA served as the sequencing template. Profiled with immunoSEQ multiplex PCR; TCRdb holds only in-frame clones, not every one. The sample has 85,000 to 110,000 clones; around 86% are singletons. Treatment reported: oral pan-JAK inhibitor, 5-10 mg twice daily. The sample in question was CD8+ T cells sorted from blood, obtained at week 34, from a patient treated with tofacitinib. This receptor was identified in a human donor with alopecia areata. V usage is TRBV29-1 and J usage is TRBJ2-5, with D maybe TRBD1 (7 bases). CDR3 residues: CSVFQSAGTAQETQYF. As DNA, the CDR3 is TGCAGCGTTTTCCAATCTGCGGGGACAGCACAAGAGACCCAGTACTTC.